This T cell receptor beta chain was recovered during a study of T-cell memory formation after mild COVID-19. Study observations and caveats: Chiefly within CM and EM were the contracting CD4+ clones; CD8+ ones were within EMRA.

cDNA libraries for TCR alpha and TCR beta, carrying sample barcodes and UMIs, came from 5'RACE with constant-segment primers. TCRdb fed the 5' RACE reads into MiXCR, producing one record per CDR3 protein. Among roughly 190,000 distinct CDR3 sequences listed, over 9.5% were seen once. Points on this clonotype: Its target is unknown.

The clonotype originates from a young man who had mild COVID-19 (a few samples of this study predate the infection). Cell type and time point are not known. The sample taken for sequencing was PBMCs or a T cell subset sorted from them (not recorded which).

CDR3 coding DNA: TGCAGTGCTTCGGGACAATTTACTGAGACCCAGTACTTC. It specifies CSASGQFTETQYF. The chain recombines TRBV20-1 with TRBJ2-5, with TRBD1 as a possible D gene (6 bases). From germline, CDR1 is DFQATT and CDR2 SNEGSKA (reference sequence). V lost 5 bases, J lost 5 bases, and 15 bases lay in between. This CDR3 region has 13 residues.